The entry below gives a single TCR beta chain sequence along with its context. The sample is drawn from a study of human T cells and chemical hapten exposure. Looking at the study overall: Enrolled patients were predominantly female and had alopecia areata, totalis or universalis.

TCRdb itself ran the RACE reads through MiXCR, one entry per CDR3 protein. The data show tens of thousands of distinct CDR3 sequences, over 9.5% seen once. Sample time point: patch test 1, 2 weeks after DPC sensitization. Sample treatment: therapeutic diphenylcyclopropenone sensitization with weekly scalp DPC. The CDR3 sequence is 17 residues long. V shed 1 base, J shed 6 bases, and the junction held 11 bases outside the gene matches. Per the germline V gene, CDR1 is LGHNA and CDR2 is YNFKEQ. The sequences come from whole blood, collected in connection with sensitization to the hapten diphenylcyclopropenone (DPC). This receptor was taken from a man aged 35-49 years with alopecia areata. Some clones in this sample may be carry-over from other donors' samples. The rearrangement links TRBV4-2 to TRBJ2-1, with 8 nucleotides matching TRBD2. The CDR3, as DNA: TGTGCCAGCAGCCAAGTTAGCGACGGGAGGGGATGCAATGAGCAGTTCTTC. Translated: CASSQVSDGRGCNEQFF.